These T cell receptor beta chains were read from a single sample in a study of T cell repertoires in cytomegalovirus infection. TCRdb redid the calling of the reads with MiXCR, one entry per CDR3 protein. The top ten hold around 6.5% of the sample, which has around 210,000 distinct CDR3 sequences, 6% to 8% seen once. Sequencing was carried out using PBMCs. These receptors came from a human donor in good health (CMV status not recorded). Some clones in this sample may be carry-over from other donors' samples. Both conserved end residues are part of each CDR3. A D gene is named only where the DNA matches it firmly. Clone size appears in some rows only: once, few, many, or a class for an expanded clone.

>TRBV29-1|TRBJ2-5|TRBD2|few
CSVEGTSGGTDETQYF
TGCAGCGTTGAAGGGACTAGCGGGGGGACTGATGAGACCCAGTACTTC
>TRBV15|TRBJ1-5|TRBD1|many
CATSLTGNQPQHF
TGTGCCACCAGTCTGACAGGGAATCAGCCCCAGCATTTT
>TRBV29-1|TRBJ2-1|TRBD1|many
CSVGRGLGNEQFF
TGCAGCGTTGGAAGGGGGCTAGGCAATGAGCAGTTCTTC
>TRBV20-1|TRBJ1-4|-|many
CSASGAASGEKLFF
TGCAGTGCTAGTGGGGCAGCCTCAGGCGAAAAACTGTTTTTT
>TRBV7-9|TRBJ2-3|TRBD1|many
CASSPDRDRVKDTQYF
TGTGCCAGCAGCCCGGACAGGGATAGAGTGAAAGATACGCAGTATTTT
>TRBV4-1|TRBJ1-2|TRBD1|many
CASSPQGSLGEVYGYTF
TGCGCCAGCAGCCCACAGGGGTCGTTAGGTGAAGTTTATGGCTACACCTTC
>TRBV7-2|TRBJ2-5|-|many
CASSLFLWGAEETQYF
TGTGCCAGCAGCTTATTCCTTTGGGGGGCAGAAGAGACCCAGTACTTC
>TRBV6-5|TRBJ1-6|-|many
CASSYNRRESPLHF
TGTGCCAGCAGTTACAACCGCCGTGAGTCACCCCTCCACTTT
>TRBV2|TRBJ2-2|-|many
CASSEQDLGHTGELFF
TGTGCCAGCAGTGAACAGGACTTGGGTCACACCGGGGAGCTGTTTTTT
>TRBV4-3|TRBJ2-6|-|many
CASSQNLGGGSGANVLTF
TGCGCCAGCAGCCAGAATTTAGGAGGGGGGTCTGGGGCCAACGTCCTGACTTTC
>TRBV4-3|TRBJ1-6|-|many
CASSQVWGINSPLHF
TGCGCCAGCAGCCAAGTGTGGGGAATAAATTCACCCCTCCACTTT
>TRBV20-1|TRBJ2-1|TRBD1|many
CSAVTGGRLDNEQFF
TGCAGTGCTGTGACAGGGGGTCGGCTTGACAATGAGCAGTTCTTC
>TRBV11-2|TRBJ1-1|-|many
CASSFLNKGNTEAFF
TGTGCCAGCAGCTTCCTTAACAAGGGAAACACTGAAGCTTTCTTT
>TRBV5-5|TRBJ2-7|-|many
CASSPKASIRPYEQYF
TGTGCCAGCAGCCCTAAAGCCTCGATTAGACCCTACGAGCAGTACTTC
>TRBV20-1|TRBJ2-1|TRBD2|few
CSAPLAGTSGGAGEQFF
TGCAGTGCTCCCCTGGCCGGGACTAGCGGGGGGGCTGGAGAGCAGTTCTTC
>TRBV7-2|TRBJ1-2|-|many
CASSPTMGNYGYTF
TGTGCCAGCAGTCCCACGATGGGGAACTATGGCTACACCTTC
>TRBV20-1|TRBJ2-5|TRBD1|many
CSASDRVVGETQYF
TGCAGTGCGTCTGACAGGGTGGTAGGAGAGACCCAGTACTTC
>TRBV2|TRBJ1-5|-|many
CASIMGLDQPQHF
TGTGCCAGCATCATGGGGCTGGATCAGCCCCAGCATTTT
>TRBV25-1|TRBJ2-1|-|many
CASSESTGLDEQFF
TGTGCCAGCAGTGAAAGTACCGGTTTGGATGAGCAGTTCTTC
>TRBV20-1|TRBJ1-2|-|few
CSAGWQGAYTF
TGCAGTGCTGGATGGCAGGGTGCCTACACCTTC
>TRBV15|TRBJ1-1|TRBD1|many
CATSRPLGTGIRGTEAFF
TGTGCCACCAGCAGACCACTGGGGACAGGGATTCGAGGAACTGAAGCTTTCTTT
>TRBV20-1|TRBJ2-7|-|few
CSARPQTGVPYEQYF
TGCAGTGCTAGACCCCAAACTGGGGTACCCTACGAGCAGTACTTC
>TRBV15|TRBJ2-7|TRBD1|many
CATGGDRGNGEQYF
TGTGCCACCGGGGGAGACAGGGGGAATGGCGAGCAGTACTTC
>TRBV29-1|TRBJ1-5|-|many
CSVGSGSNQPQHF
TGCAGCGTTGGATCCGGTAGCAATCAGCCCCAGCATTTT
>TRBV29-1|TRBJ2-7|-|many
CSVEDTGDEQYF
TGCAGCGTTGAAGACACCGGGGACGAGCAGTACTTC
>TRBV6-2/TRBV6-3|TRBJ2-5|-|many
CASRTGTKETQYF
TGTGCCAGCCGCACCGGGACGAAAGAGACCCAGTACTTC
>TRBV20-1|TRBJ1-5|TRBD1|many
CSASSDRDNQPQHF
TGCAGTGCTAGTTCTGACAGGGACAATCAGCCCCAGCATTTT
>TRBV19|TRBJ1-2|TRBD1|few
CASSIFRDRYYGYTF
TGTGCCAGTAGTATATTTCGGGACAGATACTATGGCTACACCTTC
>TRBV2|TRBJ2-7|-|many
CASRVGQLLSYEQYF
TGTGCCAGCAGAGTTGGACAGCTCCTCTCCTACGAGCAGTACTTC
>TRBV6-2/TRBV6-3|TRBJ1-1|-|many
CASNRQTMNTEAFF
TGTGCCAGCAACCGACAGACGATGAACACTGAAGCTTTCTTT
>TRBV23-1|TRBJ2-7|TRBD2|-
CASSPTGEGWYEQYF
TGCGCCAGCAGTCCCACGGGGGAGGGGTGGTACGAGCAGTACTTC
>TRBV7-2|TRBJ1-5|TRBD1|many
CASSLAQGGGGQPQHF
TGTGCCAGCAGCTTAGCCCAAGGGGGCGGCGGACAGCCCCAGCATTTT
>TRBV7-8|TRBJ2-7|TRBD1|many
CASSYTGQGHEQYF
TGTGCCAGCAGCTATACGGGACAGGGTCACGAGCAGTACTTC
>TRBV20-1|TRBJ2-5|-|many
CSAGPTEREETQYF
TGCAGTGCTGGACCGACAGAACGAGAAGAGACCCAGTACTTC
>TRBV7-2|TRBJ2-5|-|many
CASSPGAGARETQYF
TGTGCCAGCAGCCCGGGAGCGGGTGCCAGAGAGACCCAGTACTTC
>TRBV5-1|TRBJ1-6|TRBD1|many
CASSSYDAGQGSSPLHF
TGCGCCAGCAGCTCCTACGACGCGGGACAGGGTTCTTCACCCCTCCACTTT
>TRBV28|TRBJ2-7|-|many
CASSLYPNYEQYF
TGTGCCAGCAGTTTATACCCAAACTACGAGCAGTACTTC
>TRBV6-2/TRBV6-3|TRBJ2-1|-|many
CASTIRRMATGNEQFF
TGTGCCAGCACCATCCGAAGAATGGCTACTGGCAATGAGCAGTTCTTC
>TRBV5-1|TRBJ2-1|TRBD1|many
CASRMDRGRYEQFF
TGCGCCAGCAGAATGGACAGGGGGAGGTATGAGCAGTTCTTC
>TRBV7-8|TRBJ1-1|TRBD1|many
CASSPRTGPEAFF
TGTGCCAGCAGCCCGCGGACAGGGCCTGAAGCTTTCTTT
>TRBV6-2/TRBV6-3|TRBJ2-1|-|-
CASSHRTEDNEQFF
TGTGCCAGCAGCCATCGGACAGAGGACAATGAGCAGTTCTTC